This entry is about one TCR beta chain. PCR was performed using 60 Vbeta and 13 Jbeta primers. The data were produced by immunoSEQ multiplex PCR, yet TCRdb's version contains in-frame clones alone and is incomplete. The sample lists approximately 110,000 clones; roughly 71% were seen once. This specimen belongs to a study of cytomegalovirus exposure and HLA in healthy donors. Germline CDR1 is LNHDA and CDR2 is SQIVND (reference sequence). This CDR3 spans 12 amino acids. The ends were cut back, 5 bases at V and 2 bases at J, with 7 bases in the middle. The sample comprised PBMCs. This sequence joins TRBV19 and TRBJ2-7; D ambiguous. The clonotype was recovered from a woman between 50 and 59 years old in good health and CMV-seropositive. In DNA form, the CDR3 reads TGTGCCAGTAGTTCCCGTGCCTACGAGCAGTACTTC. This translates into CASSSRAYEQYF.